What follows are 18 T cell receptor beta chains derived from one specimen sequenced in a study of tumor-infiltrating lymphocytes in localized non-small cell lung cancer. Some clones are missing from TCRdb's copy, which holds only in-frame ones; the method was immunoSEQ multiplex PCR. Here the sample spans more than 9,000 clones, roughly three fifths being singletons. Sequencing used lung tumor tissue. These receptors all stem from a human donor with non-small cell lung cancer.

The V call is TRBV5-6, the J call TRBJ1-4, with 8 bases that match TRBD1. With V trimmed by 4 bases and J by 0 bases, 5 bases remained unmatched. The CDR3 contains 16 residues. Germline V CDR1 and CDR2: SGHDT, YYEEEE. This CDR3 reads CASSPDRGSTNEKLFF. DNA for the CDR3: TGTGCCAGCAGCCCCGACAGGGGATCAACTAATGAAAAACTGTTTTTT.

The gene calls are TRBV29-1 and TRBJ2-7; the D gene could be TRBD1 or TRBD2 (5 bases each). This CDR3 spans 13 amino acids. The germline CDR1 and CDR2 sequences are SQVTM and ANQGSEA. The V end was cut by 7 bases, the J end by 6 bases, with 19 bases between. CDR3 nucleotides: TGCAGCGCCTCGCGGGCCGGGGCAGGCGAGCAGTACTTC. As protein: CSASRAGAGEQYF.

This clone turned up a few times. J is TRBJ2-7 and V is TRBV4-2; the D is unclear. CDR3 length: 14 residues. Germline V gene data show CDR1 as LGHNA and CDR2 as YNFKEQ. V lost 0 bases to trimming and J lost 6 bases, with 12 bases between them. CDR3 sequence: CASSQDSGIREQYF. Written as DNA, the CDR3 is TGTGCCAGCAGCCAAGATTCAGGAATACGCGAGCAGTACTTC.

This sequence joins TRBV6-6 and TRBJ2-7; no clear D. CDR1 MNHNY and CDR2 SVGAGI come from the germline V gene (reference sequence). Trimming took 6 bases from V and 3 from J, leaving 9 bases between them. The CDR3 has 12 amino acids. The CDR3 DNA sequence: TGTGCCAGCAGCCGAACTGACTACGAGCAGTACTTC. It codes for CASSRTDYEQYF.

By sample fraction, this clone is medium-sized. The CDR3 bases are TGCGCCAGCAGCACCGGGGGACTAGCGGGGAGCACAGATACGCAGTATTTT. It yields the protein CASSTGGLAGSTDTQYF. The genes are TRBV5-1 and TRBJ2-3, with TRBD2 identical over 13 bases. With V trimmed by 4 bases and J by 0 bases, 5 bases remained unmatched. Germline CDR1 and CDR2: SGHRS and YFSETQ. This CDR3 has 17 residues.

The chain joins TRBV6-5 to TRBJ1-1, with a weak D call TRBD1 (6 bases). Per germline, CDR1 MNHEY and CDR2 SVGAGI. This CDR3 has 13 residues. V was pared by 5 bases and J by 7 bases, with 14 bases between. CDR3 sequence: CASSVGQTSEAFF. CDR3 nucleotides: TGTGCCAGCAGTGTAGGACAGACCAGTGAAGCTTTCTTT.

In nucleotides, the CDR3 is TGTGCCAGCACCCGAGGCCTAGGCCTAAGGCCCCAGCATTTT. The encoded protein is CASTRGLGLRPQHF. J is TRBJ1-5 and V is TRBV5-5; D ambiguous. The CDR3 totals 14 residues. Germline CDR1 is SGHKS and CDR2 is YYEKEE (reference sequence). V was clipped by 6 bases and J by 9 bases, with 19 bases between them.

This clone is termed medium-sized. The V and J genes are TRBV7-9 and TRBJ1-1, with D tentatively TRBD1 (5 bases). Deletions cut 4 bases from V and 2 bases from J, with 11 bases between. The CDR3 has 14 residues. The germline gives CDR1 SEHNR, CDR2 FQNEAQ (reference sequence). In nucleotides, the CDR3 is TGTGCCAGCAGCTCTCTAGGGGTAAACACTGAAGCTTTCTTT. Translating gives CASSSLGVNTEAFF.

This chain joins TRBV25-1 and TRBJ1-6; D remains unclear. This CDR3 region has 14 residues. Germline V gene data show CDR1 as MGHDK and CDR2 as SYGVNS. V lost 2 bases to trimming and J lost 9 bases, with 11 bases between them. For the CDR3, the DNA is TGTGCCAGCAGTGAACGGCCAGGTTTTTCACCCCTCCACTTT. It specifies CASSERPGFSPLHF.

V and J are TRBV7-9 and TRBJ1-1; the match to TRBD1 covers 7 bases. Germline V gene data show CDR1 as SEHNR and CDR2 as FQNEAQ (reference sequence). Trimming at V came to 5 bases and at J to 0 bases, leaving 3 bases not matched to a gene. The CDR3 has 14 amino acids. CDR3 sequence: CASSVGGMNTEAFF. The CDR3 nucleotides are TGTGCCAGCAGCGTAGGGGGCATGAACACTGAAGCTTTCTTT. The full variable domain, completed using reference TRBV7-9 and TRBJ1-1, is DTGVSQNPRHKITKRGQNVTFRCDPISEHNRLYWYRQTLGQGPEFLTYFQNEAQLEKSRLLSDRFSAERPKGSFSTLEIQRTEQGDSAMYLCASSVGGMNTEAFFGQGTRLTVV.

The table lists this clone with a few counts. The chain uses TRBV14 and TRBJ2-5, with a weak D call TRBD1 (6 bases). V lost 1 base and J lost 4, with 7 bases in between. Looked up from germline, CDR1 is SGHDN and CDR2 is FVKESK. The CDR3 has 13 residues. CDR3 nucleotide sequence: TGTGCCAGCAGCCAAGTCAGGGGAGAGACCCAGTACTTC. It encodes CASSQVRGETQYF.

The rearrangement uses TRBV5-1 and TRBJ2-3, with 8 bases that match TRBD1. Germline V CDR1 and CDR2: SGHRS, YFSETQ. The V segment lost 0 bases and the J segment 5 bases; nucleotides outside the gene matches: 8. This CDR3 contains 16 residues. DNA of the CDR3: TGCGCCAGCAGCTTGGTGGCGCAGGGGGCCCTAGATACGCAGTATTTT. Its protein product is CASSLVAQGALDTQYF.

J is TRBJ1-6 and V is TRBV5-4; a weak D match, TRBD1 (5 bases). The CDR3 sequence is 16 residues long. Looked up from germline, CDR1 is SGHNT and CDR2 is YYREEE (reference sequence). V was clipped by 4 bases and J by 7 bases, with 18 bases between them. CDR3 DNA: TGTGCCAGCAGCGCCGCTGGGTCTGGGGCCAATTCACCCCTCCACTTT. This translates into CASSAAGSGANSPLHF.

The V gene is TRBV2, the J gene TRBJ1-2; TRBD1 is a possible D gene (6 bases). This CDR3 region has 15 residues. With 8 bases removed from V and 7 bases from J, the gap between germline ends came to 23 bases. From germline, CDR1 is SNHLY and CDR2 FYNNEI. CDR3 sequence (DNA): TGTGCCAGCTACGGAAGACAGGACTTACGTCGTGGCTACACCTTC. It encodes CASYGRQDLRRGYTF.

This clone has a single count. The J gene is TRBJ2-7, the V gene TRBV4-3; D perhaps matches TRBD2 (6 bases). The CDR3 loop spans 18 amino acids. The V end was cut by 0 bases, the J end by 5 bases, with 23 bases between. The germline V gene has CDR1 LGHNA and CDR2 YSLEER. CDR3 sequence: CASSQEGHYAGMFHEQYF. The CDR3 nucleotides read TGCGCCAGCAGCCAAGAGGGGCACTATGCGGGAATGTTCCACGAGCAGTACTTC.

This chain joins TRBV7-9 and TRBJ1-6; D unresolved. Per the germline V gene, CDR1 is SEHNR and CDR2 is FQNEAQ (reference sequence). Trimming removed 6 bases from V and 11 bases from J, with 14 bases in between. The length of the CDR3 is 13 residues. CDR3 in amino acids: CASSSDPAAPLHF. DNA of the CDR3: TGTGCCAGCAGTTCAGACCCGGCGGCACCCCTCCACTTT.

This sequence joins TRBV30 and TRBJ1-5, with 7 bases lining up with TRBD1. The length of the CDR3 is 13 residues. V lost 5 bases, J lost 5 bases, and 6 bases stayed unmatched. Per germline, CDR1 GTSNPN and CDR2 SVGIG (reference sequence). The CDR3 reads CAWALTGDQPQHF. In DNA, the CDR3 is TGTGCCTGGGCCCTTACAGGGGATCAGCCCCAGCATTTT.

The chain uses TRBV7-9 and TRBJ2-7; D unresolved. CDR1 SEHNR and CDR2 FQNEAQ come from the germline V gene (reference sequence). The CDR3 is made up of 11 amino acids. Trimming pared 2 bases from V and 3 bases from J, leaving 2 bases between. The CDR3 loop reads CASSLSYEQYF. The CDR3 DNA is TGTGCCAGCAGCTTAAGCTACGAGCAGTACTTC.